What follows describes a single T cell receptor (beta chain). The junction had 6 bases not matched to a gene; V was cut back by 4 bases and J by 5 bases. The CDR3 runs to 15 residues. Germline CDR1 reads SGHNT; CDR2 reads YYREEE (reference sequence). MiXCR was run by TCRdb on the reads, yielding one entry per CDR3 protein. The table records 150,000 to 200,000 distinct CDR3 sequences, roughly 27% of them present only once. This sample was taken from a study of T cell repertoires in cytomegalovirus infection. Sequences were obtained from PBMCs. The receptor was isolated from a human donor in good health (CMV status not recorded). Some clones in this sample may be carry-over from other donors' samples. V is TRBV5-4 and J is TRBJ2-7, with 13 bases lining up with TRBD2. The CDR3 loop reads CASSAPTSGGNEQYF. The CDR3 region has the DNA TGTGCCAGCAGCGCTCCGACTAGCGGGGGGAACGAGCAGTACTTC.